This TCR beta chain comes out of a study of blood T cell repertoires in COVID-19. Whole-study context: Whether acute or convalescent, the COVID-19 samples came from the United States, Italy and Spain.

Original handling: How many nucleated cells were present was estimated from reference gene primer amplification. Produced via immunoSEQ multiplex PCR; TCRdb's table is partial and in-frame only. V, J and clone size derive from that table, while D and trimming were established from the DNA sequence. The sample holds 100,000 to 150,000 clones; roughly four fifths are singletons and the top ten take 9% to 15%. Trimming stripped 6 bases from V and 8 bases from J, with 11 bases between. The germline V gene encodes CDR1 ENHRY and CDR2 SYGVKD. This CDR3 region has 12 residues. Sequenced material: peripheral blood. The chain has TRBV10-3 and TRBJ1-5, with a tentative D call TRBD1 (5 bases). The TCR comes from a woman aged 55-70 years with acute or convalescent COVID-19. The DNA for the CDR3 is TGTGCCATCAGCACAGGAGAGAAGCCCCAGCATTTT. It is translated as CAISTGEKPQHF.